This is a list of T cell receptor beta chains from one sample in a study of Ad26.COV2.S vaccination and SARS-CoV-2 variants. Sequenced by immunoSEQ multiplex PCR; TCRdb stores in-frame clones only, minus some. The data show 350,000 to 500,000 clones, less than 95% seen once. This sample comprised peripheral blood, obtained in a trial of Ad26.COV2.S vaccine versus placebo. The source of these receptors is a person aged 18 to 65 who received the Ad26.COV2.S COVID-19 vaccine or a placebo. CDR3s include the opening cysteine and the closing phenylalanine or tryptophan. A D gene is named only where the DNA matches it firmly. Clone size is given for some rows only: seen once, a few or many times, or a class if the clone is expanded.

len: 14
abundance: once
d_gene: TRBD1
j_gene: TRBJ1-2
v_gene: TRBV25-1
CDR3aa: CASSDTGGNYGYTF
CDR3nt: TGTGCCAGCAGTGATACAGGGGGCAACTATGGCTACACCTTC

len: 13
abundance: NA
d_gene: NA
j_gene: TRBJ1-1
v_gene: TRBV18
CDR3aa: CASSPQGNTEAFF
CDR3nt: TGTGCCAGCTCACCGCAGGGGAACACTGAAGCTTTCTTT

len: 18
abundance: NA
d_gene: TRBD2
j_gene: TRBJ2-1
v_gene: TRBV5-1
CDR3aa: CASSRGGLAELLYNEQFF
CDR3nt: TGCGCCAGCAGCCGAGGAGGACTAGCGGAGCTTTTATACAATGAGCAGTTCTTC

len: 20
abundance: NA
d_gene: TRBD2
j_gene: TRBJ2-4
v_gene: TRBV19
CDR3aa: CASSIVGGLLTSGSLDIQYF
CDR3nt: TGTGCCAGTAGTATAGTTGGGGGGCTCCTGACTAGCGGGAGTCTGGACATTCAGTACTTC

len: 12
abundance: NA
d_gene: NA
j_gene: TRBJ2-1
v_gene: TRBV19
CDR3aa: CASSIEGVEQFF
CDR3nt: TGTGCCAGTAGTATAGAAGGGGTTGAGCAGTTCTTC

len: 19
abundance: NA
d_gene: TRBD1
j_gene: TRBJ1-4
v_gene: TRBV18
CDR3aa: CASSPVAGDRAATNEKLFF
CDR3nt: TGTGCCAGCTCACCTGTGGCGGGGGACAGGGCTGCAACTAATGAAAAACTGTTTTTT

len: 15
abundance: NA
d_gene: TRBD2
j_gene: TRBJ2-2
v_gene: TRBV4-1
CDR3aa: CASSPGLAGSGELFF
CDR3nt: TGCGCCAGCAGCCCCGGACTAGCGGGATCCGGGGAGCTGTTTTTT

len: 15
abundance: NA
d_gene: TRBD2
j_gene: TRBJ2-7
v_gene: TRBV3-1/TRBV3-2
CDR3aa: CASSQGAGVTYEQYF
CDR3nt: TGTGCCAGCAGCCAAGGGGCGGGAGTCACCTACGAGCAGTACTTC

len: 14
abundance: NA
d_gene: NA
j_gene: TRBJ2-7
v_gene: TRBV4-2
CDR3aa: CASSQGGTDYEQYF
CDR3nt: TGTGCCAGCAGCCAAGGGGGCACCGACTACGAGCAGTACTTC

len: 12
abundance: NA
d_gene: NA
j_gene: TRBJ2-1
v_gene: TRBV12-3/TRBV12-4
CDR3aa: CASRVGAHEQFF
CDR3nt: TGTGCCAGCCGGGTCGGGGCCCATGAGCAGTTCTTC

len: 14
abundance: NA
d_gene: NA
j_gene: TRBJ2-5
v_gene: TRBV5-4
CDR3aa: CASLQLPGRQTQYF
CDR3nt: TGTGCCAGCCTGCAACTCCCGGGACGGCAGACCCAGTACTTC

len: 14
abundance: NA
d_gene: NA
j_gene: TRBJ1-2
v_gene: TRBV19
CDR3aa: CASRKQGNVGGYTF
CDR3nt: TGTGCCAGTAGGAAACAGGGAAATGTCGGTGGCTACACCTTC

len: 16
abundance: NA
d_gene: NA
j_gene: TRBJ1-2
v_gene: TRBV5-1
CDR3aa: CASSLGVGGNSYGYTF
CDR3nt: TGCGCCAGCAGCTTGGGTGTCGGAGGGAATTCGTATGGCTACACCTTC

len: 17
abundance: NA
d_gene: NA
j_gene: TRBJ2-7
v_gene: TRBV7-7
CDR3aa: CASSSAPLDPQTYEQYF
CDR3nt: TGTGCTAGCAGCTCAGCCCCTCTGGATCCCCAAACCTACGAGCAGTACTTC

len: 18
abundance: NA
d_gene: NA
j_gene: TRBJ2-1
v_gene: TRBV21-1
CDR3aa: CASSKVFGGSSSYNEQFF
CDR3nt: TGTGCCAGCAGCAAAGTTTTCGGGGGGAGTTCCTCCTACAATGAGCAGTTCTTC

len: 17
abundance: NA
d_gene: NA
j_gene: TRBJ2-3
v_gene: TRBV21-1
CDR3aa: CASSKGYSNPSTDTQYF
CDR3nt: TGTGCCAGCAGCAAAGGGTACAGCAATCCTAGCACAGATACGCAGTATTTT

len: 15
abundance: NA
d_gene: TRBD2
j_gene: TRBJ2-7
v_gene: TRBV7-2
CDR3aa: CASSRLAGLSYEQYF
CDR3nt: TGTGCCAGCAGCAGACTAGCGGGACTTTCCTACGAGCAGTACTTC

len: 15
abundance: NA
d_gene: NA
j_gene: TRBJ2-7
v_gene: TRBV9
CDR3aa: CASSGSGDFSYEQYF
CDR3nt: TGTGCCAGCAGCGGGTCGGGCGATTTTTCCTACGAGCAGTACTTC

len: 17
abundance: NA
d_gene: TRBD2
j_gene: TRBJ2-7
v_gene: TRBV5-1
CDR3aa: CASSFLGTSGSTYEQYF
CDR3nt: TGCGCCAGCAGCTTTCTGGGGACTAGCGGGAGTACCTACGAGCAGTACTTC

len: 14
abundance: NA
d_gene: TRBD1
j_gene: TRBJ2-7
v_gene: TRBV6-5
CDR3aa: CASSPTGGRNEQYF
CDR3nt: TGTGCCAGCAGTCCGACAGGGGGCAGGAACGAGCAGTACTTC

len: 15
abundance: few
d_gene: NA
j_gene: TRBJ1-5
v_gene: TRBV19
CDR3aa: CASSIMGTSNQPQHF
CDR3nt: TGTGCCAGTAGTATAATGGGGACTAGCAATCAGCCCCAGCATTTT

len: 16
abundance: NA
d_gene: NA
j_gene: TRBJ1-4
v_gene: TRBV3-1/TRBV3-2
CDR3aa: CASSQGIAGEDEKLFF
CDR3nt: TGTGCCAGCAGCCAGGGAATCGCGGGGGAGGATGAAAAACTGTTTTTT

len: 13
abundance: NA
d_gene: NA
j_gene: TRBJ1-2
v_gene: TRBV28
CDR3aa: CASSTGTNYGYTF
CDR3nt: TGTGCCAGCAGCACCGGGACCAACTATGGCTACACCTTC

len: 14
abundance: once
d_gene: NA
j_gene: TRBJ2-5
v_gene: TRBV6-2/TRBV6-3
CDR3aa: CASSSLGSQETQYF
CDR3nt: TGTGCCAGCAGTTCCCTCGGCAGTCAAGAGACCCAGTACTTC

len: 10
abundance: NA
d_gene: TRBD2
j_gene: TRBJ2-7
v_gene: TRBV27
CDR3aa: CASRGGEQYF
CDR3nt: TGTGCCAGCCGCGGGGGGGAGCAGTACTTC

len: 16
abundance: once
d_gene: NA
j_gene: TRBJ2-7
v_gene: TRBV5-4
CDR3aa: CASSFEQGERPLRQYF
CDR3nt: TGTGCCAGCAGCTTTGAACAGGGTGAAAGACCTCTACGGCAGTACTTC

len: 18
abundance: once
d_gene: NA
j_gene: TRBJ1-1
v_gene: TRBV11-2
CDR3aa: CASSLAVSPRQKNTEAFF
CDR3nt: TGTGCCAGCAGCTTAGCGGTTTCTCCCAGACAGAAGAACACTGAAGCTTTCTTT

len: 13
abundance: NA
d_gene: TRBD1
j_gene: TRBJ2-5
v_gene: TRBV5-5
CDR3aa: CASSLQGQETQYF
CDR3nt: TGTGCCAGCAGCTTACAGGGGCAAGAGACCCAGTACTTC

len: 13
abundance: NA
d_gene: NA
j_gene: TRBJ2-5
v_gene: TRBV7-9
CDR3aa: CASSLDSLGTQYF
CDR3nt: TGTGCCAGCAGCTTAGACTCCCTGGGGACCCAGTACTTC

len: 18
abundance: NA
d_gene: NA
j_gene: TRBJ2-3
v_gene: TRBV15
CDR3aa: CATSGRSQAPRSTDTQYF
CDR3nt: TGTGCCACCAGCGGCCGGTCCCAGGCCCCTCGTAGCACAGATACGCAGTATTTT

len: 16
abundance: once
d_gene: NA
j_gene: TRBJ1-3
v_gene: TRBV28
CDR3aa: CASSWGSAYSGNTIYF
CDR3nt: TGTGCCAGCAGTTGGGGGTCAGCTTACTCTGGAAACACCATATATTTT

len: 16
abundance: NA
d_gene: TRBD2
j_gene: TRBJ2-2
v_gene: TRBV11-1
CDR3aa: CASSLVLAGDTGELFF
CDR3nt: TGTGCCAGCAGCTTAGTACTAGCGGGAGACACCGGGGAGCTGTTTTTT

len: 14
abundance: NA
d_gene: NA
j_gene: TRBJ2-5
v_gene: TRBV5-1
CDR3aa: CASSFREIGETQYF
CDR3nt: TGCGCCAGCAGCTTTCGGGAGATCGGAGAGACCCAGTACTTC

len: 15
abundance: NA
d_gene: NA
j_gene: TRBJ2-2
v_gene: TRBV24-1
CDR3aa: CATSETGINTGELFF
CDR3nt: TGTGCCACCAGTGAAACCGGGATAAACACCGGGGAGCTGTTTTTT

len: 13
abundance: NA
d_gene: NA
j_gene: TRBJ2-7
v_gene: TRBV2
CDR3aa: CASSDGGDYEQYF
CDR3nt: TGTGCCAGCAGTGATGGTGGGGACTACGAGCAGTACTTC

len: 13
abundance: NA
d_gene: TRBD1
j_gene: TRBJ2-1
v_gene: TRBV6-5
CDR3aa: CASSIGTGNEQFF
CDR3nt: TGTGCCAGCAGTATCGGGACAGGCAATGAGCAGTTCTTC

len: 15
abundance: once
d_gene: NA
j_gene: TRBJ1-1
v_gene: TRBV5-4
CDR3aa: CASSLVPPRDTEAFF
CDR3nt: TGTGCCAGCAGCTTGGTTCCCCCTCGGGACACTGAAGCTTTCTTT

len: 14
abundance: NA
d_gene: TRBD2
j_gene: TRBJ2-5
v_gene: TRBV2
CDR3aa: CASSAQRGEETQYF
CDR3nt: TGTGCCAGCAGTGCCCAGCGGGGGGAAGAGACCCAGTACTTC

len: 15
abundance: NA
d_gene: NA
j_gene: TRBJ1-5
v_gene: TRBV21-1
CDR3aa: CASSGGQGADQPQHF
CDR3nt: TGTGCCAGCAGCGGGGGACAGGGGGCCGATCAGCCCCAGCATTTT

len: 13
abundance: NA
d_gene: NA
j_gene: TRBJ2-7
v_gene: TRBV7-2
CDR3aa: CASSLRLAYEQYF
CDR3nt: TGTGCCAGCAGCCTCCGGTTGGCCTACGAGCAGTACTTC

len: 12
abundance: NA
d_gene: NA
j_gene: TRBJ2-5
v_gene: TRBV5-1
CDR3aa: CASSFRDETQYF
CDR3nt: TGCGCCAGCAGCTTTCGAGATGAGACCCAGTACTTC

len: 14
abundance: NA
d_gene: NA
j_gene: TRBJ2-7
v_gene: TRBV7-9
CDR3aa: CASSLIGPFYEQYF
CDR3nt: TGTGCCAGCAGCTTGATAGGACCGTTCTACGAGCAGTACTTC

len: 13
abundance: NA
d_gene: NA
j_gene: TRBJ1-1
v_gene: TRBV27
CDR3aa: CASSQTRRTEAFF
CDR3nt: TGTGCCAGCAGTCAGACACGTAGGACTGAAGCTTTCTTT

len: 13
abundance: NA
d_gene: NA
j_gene: TRBJ2-7
v_gene: TRBV19
CDR3aa: CASTYSEGGEQYF
CDR3nt: TGTGCCAGTACCTACTCCGAGGGAGGCGAGCAGTACTTC